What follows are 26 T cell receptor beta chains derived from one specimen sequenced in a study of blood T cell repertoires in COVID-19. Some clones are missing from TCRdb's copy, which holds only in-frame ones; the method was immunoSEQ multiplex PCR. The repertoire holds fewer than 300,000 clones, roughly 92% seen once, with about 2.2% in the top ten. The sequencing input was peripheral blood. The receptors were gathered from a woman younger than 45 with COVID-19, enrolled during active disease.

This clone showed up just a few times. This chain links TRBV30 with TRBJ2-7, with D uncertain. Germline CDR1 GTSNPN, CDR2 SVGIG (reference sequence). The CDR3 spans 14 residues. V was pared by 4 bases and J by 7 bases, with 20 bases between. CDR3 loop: CAWNKRLMKDEQYF. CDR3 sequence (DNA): TGTGCCTGGAACAAGAGACTTATGAAGGATGAGCAGTACTTC.

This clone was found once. CDR3 nucleotides: TGTGCCAGCAGACCCGACAGGAAACCTAAAGAGACCCAGTACTTC. Its translation is CASRPDRKPKETQYF. The chain uses TRBV28 and TRBJ2-5, with D maybe TRBD1 (6 bases). There are 15 residues in the CDR3. Germline V gene data show CDR1 as MDHEN and CDR2 as SYDVKM. With 6 bases removed from V and 3 bases from J, the gap between germline ends came to 17 bases.

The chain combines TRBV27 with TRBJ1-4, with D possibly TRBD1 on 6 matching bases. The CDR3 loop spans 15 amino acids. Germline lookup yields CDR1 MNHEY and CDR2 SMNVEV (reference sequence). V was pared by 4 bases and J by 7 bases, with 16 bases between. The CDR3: CASSWRRDNLEKLFF. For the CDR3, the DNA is TGTGCCAGCAGTTGGCGCCGGGACAACCTTGAAAAACTGTTTTTT.

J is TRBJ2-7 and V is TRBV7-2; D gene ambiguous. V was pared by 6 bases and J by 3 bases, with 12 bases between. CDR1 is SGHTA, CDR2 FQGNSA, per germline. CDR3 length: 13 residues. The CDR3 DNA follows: TGTGCCAGCAGTCCTAATTTGAACTACGAGCAGTACTTC. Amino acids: CASSPNLNYEQYF.

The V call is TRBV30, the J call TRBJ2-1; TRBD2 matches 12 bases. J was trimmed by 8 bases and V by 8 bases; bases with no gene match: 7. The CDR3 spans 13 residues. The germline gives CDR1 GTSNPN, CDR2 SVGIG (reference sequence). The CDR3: CATRLAGVHEQFF. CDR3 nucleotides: TGTGCCACGAGACTAGCGGGAGTTCATGAGCAGTTCTTC.

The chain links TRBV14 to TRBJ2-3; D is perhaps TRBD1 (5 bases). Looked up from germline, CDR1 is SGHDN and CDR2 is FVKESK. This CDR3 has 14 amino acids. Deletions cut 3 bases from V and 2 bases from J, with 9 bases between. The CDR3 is CASSQYRYTDTQYF. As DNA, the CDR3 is TGTGCCAGCAGCCAGTACAGGTACACAGATACGCAGTATTTT.

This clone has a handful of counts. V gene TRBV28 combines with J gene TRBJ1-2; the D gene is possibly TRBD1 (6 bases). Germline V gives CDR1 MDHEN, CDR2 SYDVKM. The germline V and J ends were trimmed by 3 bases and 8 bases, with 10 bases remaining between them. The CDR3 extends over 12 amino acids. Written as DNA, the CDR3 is TGTGCCAGCAGTTTCAGGGGCGGAGGCTACACCTTC. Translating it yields CASSFRGGGYTF.

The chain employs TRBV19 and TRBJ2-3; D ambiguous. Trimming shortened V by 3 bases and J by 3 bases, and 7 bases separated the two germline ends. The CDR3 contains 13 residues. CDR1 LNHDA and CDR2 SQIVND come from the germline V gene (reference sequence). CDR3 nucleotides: TGTGCCAGTAGTATTGGGCGAACAGATACGCAGTATTTT. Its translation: CASSIGRTDTQYF.

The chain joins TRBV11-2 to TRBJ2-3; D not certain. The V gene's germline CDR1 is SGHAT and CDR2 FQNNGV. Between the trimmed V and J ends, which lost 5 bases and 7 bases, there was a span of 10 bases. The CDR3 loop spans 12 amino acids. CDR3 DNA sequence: TGTGCCAGCAGCCCCGCATACTATACGCAGTATTTT. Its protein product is CASSPAYYTQYF.

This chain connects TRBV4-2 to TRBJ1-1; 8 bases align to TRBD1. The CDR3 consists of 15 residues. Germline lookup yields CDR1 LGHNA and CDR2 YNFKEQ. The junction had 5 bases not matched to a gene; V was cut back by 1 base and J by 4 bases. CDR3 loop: CASSQGQGKGTEAFF. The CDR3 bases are TGTGCCAGCAGCCAAGGACAGGGGAAGGGCACTGAAGCTTTCTTT.

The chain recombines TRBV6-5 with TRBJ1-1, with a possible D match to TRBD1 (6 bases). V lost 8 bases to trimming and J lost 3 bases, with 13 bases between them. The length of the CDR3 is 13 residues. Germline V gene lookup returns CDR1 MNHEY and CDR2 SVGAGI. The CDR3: CASRTGSYTEAFF. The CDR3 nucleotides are TGTGCCAGCCGCACAGGGTCGTACACTGAAGCTTTCTTT.

CDR3 nucleotide sequence: TGTGCCAGCAGCTTAGATCTTAGTAAGTACGAGCAGTACTTC. This codes for CASSLDLSKYEQYF. The genes are TRBV7-9 and TRBJ2-7; no firm D call. CDR3 length: 14 residues. The V and J ends lost 1 base and 4 bases respectively, with 11 bases between them. Germline CDR1 is SEHNR and CDR2 is FQNEAQ (reference sequence).

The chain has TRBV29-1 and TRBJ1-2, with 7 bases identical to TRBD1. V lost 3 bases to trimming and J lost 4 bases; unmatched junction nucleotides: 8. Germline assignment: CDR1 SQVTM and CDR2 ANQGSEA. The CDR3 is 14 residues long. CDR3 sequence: CSVDNQGGSYGYTF. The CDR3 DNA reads TGCAGCGTTGATAACCAGGGGGGCAGCTATGGCTACACCTTC. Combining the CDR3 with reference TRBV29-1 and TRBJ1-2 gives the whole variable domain SAVISQKPSRDICQRGTSLTIQCQVDSQVTMMFWYRQQPGQSLTLIATANQGSEATYESGFVIDKFPISRPNLTFSTLTVSNMSPEDSSIYLCSVDNQGGSYGYTFGSGTRLTVV.

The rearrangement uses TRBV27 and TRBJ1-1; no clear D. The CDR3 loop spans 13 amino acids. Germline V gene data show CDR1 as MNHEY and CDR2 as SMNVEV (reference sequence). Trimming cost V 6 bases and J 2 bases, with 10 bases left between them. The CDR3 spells CASSQRSNTEAFF. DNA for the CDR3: TGTGCCAGCAGCCAGAGGTCAAACACTGAAGCTTTCTTT.

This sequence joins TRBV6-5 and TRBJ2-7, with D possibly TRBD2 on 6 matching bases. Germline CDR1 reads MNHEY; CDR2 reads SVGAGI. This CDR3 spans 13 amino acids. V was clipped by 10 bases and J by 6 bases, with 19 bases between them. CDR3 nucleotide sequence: TGTGCCACTGACAGTCTCGGGGGAGGCGAGCAGTACTTC. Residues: CATDSLGGGEQYF.

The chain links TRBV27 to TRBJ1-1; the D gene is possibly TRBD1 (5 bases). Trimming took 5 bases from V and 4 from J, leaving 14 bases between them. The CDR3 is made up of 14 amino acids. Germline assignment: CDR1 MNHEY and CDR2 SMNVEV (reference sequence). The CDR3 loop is CASSEQGWGTEAFF. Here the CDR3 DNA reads TGTGCCAGCAGTGAGCAGGGATGGGGCACTGAAGCTTTCTTT.

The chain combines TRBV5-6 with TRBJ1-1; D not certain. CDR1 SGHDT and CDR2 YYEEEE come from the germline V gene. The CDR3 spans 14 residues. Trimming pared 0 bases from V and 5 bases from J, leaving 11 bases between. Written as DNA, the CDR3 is TGTGCCAGCAGCTTGGCGGGAGGCTGGACTGAAGCTTTCTTT. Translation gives CASSLAGGWTEAFF.

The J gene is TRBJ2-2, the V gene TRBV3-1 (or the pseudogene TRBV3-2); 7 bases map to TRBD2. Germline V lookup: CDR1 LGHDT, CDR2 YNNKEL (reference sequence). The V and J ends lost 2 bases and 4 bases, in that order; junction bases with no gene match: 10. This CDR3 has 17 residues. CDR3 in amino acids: CASSQSIRLAATGELFF. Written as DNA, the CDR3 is TGTGCCAGCAGCCAATCCATCCGACTAGCAGCCACCGGGGAGCTGTTTTTT.

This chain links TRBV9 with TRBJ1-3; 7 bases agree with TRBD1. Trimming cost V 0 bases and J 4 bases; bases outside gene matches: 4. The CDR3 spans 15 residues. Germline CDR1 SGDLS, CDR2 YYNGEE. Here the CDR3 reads CASSVEGAKGNTIYF. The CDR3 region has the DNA TGTGCCAGCAGCGTAGAGGGGGCTAAAGGAAACACCATATATTTT.

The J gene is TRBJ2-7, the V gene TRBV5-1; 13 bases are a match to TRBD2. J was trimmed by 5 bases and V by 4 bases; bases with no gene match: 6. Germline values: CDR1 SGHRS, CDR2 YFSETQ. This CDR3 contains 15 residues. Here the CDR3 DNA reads TGCGCCAGCAGCGGGGGACTAGCGGGAATCAACGAGCAGTACTTC. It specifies CASSGGLAGINEQYF.

The CDR3 DNA reads as TGCGCCAGCAGCTCGAGAGATGACAGGGGAAGTCTGGATGGCTACACCTTC. Residues: CASSSRDDRGSLDGYTF. V is TRBV5-1 and J is TRBJ1-2, with 8 bases matching TRBD1. Germline CDR1 reads SGHRS; CDR2 reads YFSETQ. The CDR3 has 17 residues. The ends lost 3 bases at V and 6 bases at J; junction bases unmatched: 16.

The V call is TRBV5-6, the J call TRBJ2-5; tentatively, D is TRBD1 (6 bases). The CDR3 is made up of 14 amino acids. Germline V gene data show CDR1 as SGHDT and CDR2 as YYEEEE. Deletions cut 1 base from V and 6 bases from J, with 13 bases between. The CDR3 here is CASSLSSGVKTQYF. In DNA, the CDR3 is TGTGCCAGCAGCTTGTCTTCAGGGGTAAAGACCCAGTACTTC.

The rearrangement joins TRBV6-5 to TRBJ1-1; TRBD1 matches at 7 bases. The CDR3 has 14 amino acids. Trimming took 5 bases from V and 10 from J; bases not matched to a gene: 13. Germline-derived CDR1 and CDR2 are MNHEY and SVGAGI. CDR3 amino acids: CASSQGVPPPGAFF. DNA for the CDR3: TGTGCCAGCAGTCAGGGGGTGCCCCCTCCCGGAGCTTTCTTT.

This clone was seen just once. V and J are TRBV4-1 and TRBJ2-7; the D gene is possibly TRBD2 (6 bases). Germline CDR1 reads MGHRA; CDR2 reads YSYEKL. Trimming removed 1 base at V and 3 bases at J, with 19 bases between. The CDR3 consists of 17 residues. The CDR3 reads CASSQGVSGADFYEQYF. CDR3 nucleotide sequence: TGCGCCAGCAGCCAAGGAGTTAGCGGAGCGGATTTCTACGAGCAGTACTTC.

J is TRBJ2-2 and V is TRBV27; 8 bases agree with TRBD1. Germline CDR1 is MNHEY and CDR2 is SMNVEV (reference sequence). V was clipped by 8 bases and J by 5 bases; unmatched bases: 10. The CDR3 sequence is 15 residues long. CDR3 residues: CASQRQGLNTGELFF. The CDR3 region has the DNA TGTGCCAGCCAAAGACAGGGGCTTAATACCGGGGAGCTGTTTTTT.

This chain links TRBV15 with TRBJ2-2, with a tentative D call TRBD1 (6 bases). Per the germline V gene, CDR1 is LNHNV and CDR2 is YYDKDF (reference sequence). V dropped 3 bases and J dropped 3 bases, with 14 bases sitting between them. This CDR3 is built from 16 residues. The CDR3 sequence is CATSSGQNDYTGELFF. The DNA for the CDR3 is TGTGCCACCAGCAGTGGACAGAACGATTACACCGGGGAGCTGTTTTTT. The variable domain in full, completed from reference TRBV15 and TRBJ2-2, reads DAMVIQNPRYQVTQFGKPVTLSCSQTLNHNVMYWYQQKSSQAPKLLFHYYDKDFNNEADTPDNFQSRRPNTSFCFLDIRSPGLGDTAMYLCATSSGQNDYTGELFFGEGSRLTVL.